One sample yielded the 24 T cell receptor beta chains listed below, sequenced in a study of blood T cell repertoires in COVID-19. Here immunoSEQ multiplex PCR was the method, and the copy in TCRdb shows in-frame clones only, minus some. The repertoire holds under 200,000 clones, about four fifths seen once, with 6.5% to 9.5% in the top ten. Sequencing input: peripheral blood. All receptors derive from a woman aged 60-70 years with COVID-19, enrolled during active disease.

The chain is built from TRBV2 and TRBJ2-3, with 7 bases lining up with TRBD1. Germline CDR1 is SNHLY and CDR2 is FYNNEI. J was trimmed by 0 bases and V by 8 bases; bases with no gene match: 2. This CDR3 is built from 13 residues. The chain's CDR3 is CASGTESTDTQYF. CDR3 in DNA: TGTGCCAGCGGGACAGAGAGCACAGATACGCAGTATTTT.

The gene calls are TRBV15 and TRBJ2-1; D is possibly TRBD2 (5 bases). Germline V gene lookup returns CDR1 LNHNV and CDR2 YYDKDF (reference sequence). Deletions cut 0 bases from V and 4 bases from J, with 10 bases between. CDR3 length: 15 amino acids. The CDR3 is CATSRETGSYNEQFF. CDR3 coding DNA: TGTGCCACCAGCAGAGAAACGGGAAGTTACAATGAGCAGTTCTTC. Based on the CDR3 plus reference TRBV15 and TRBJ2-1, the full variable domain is DAMVIQNPRYQVTQFGKPVTLSCSQTLNHNVMYWYQQKSSQAPKLLFHYYDKDFNNEADTPDNFQSRRPNTSFCFLDIRSPGLGDTAMYLCATSRETGSYNEQFFGPGTRLTVL.

DNA of the CDR3: TGCGCCAGCAGCTGGGGACAGGGGCTGGAGACCCAGTACTTC. Its protein product is CASSWGQGLETQYF. V usage is TRBV4-1 and J usage is TRBJ2-5; 10 nucleotides agree with TRBD1. Trimming removed 5 bases from V and 5 bases from J; junction bases left unmatched: 5. Germline V gives CDR1 MGHRA, CDR2 YSYEKL. This CDR3 is built from 14 residues.

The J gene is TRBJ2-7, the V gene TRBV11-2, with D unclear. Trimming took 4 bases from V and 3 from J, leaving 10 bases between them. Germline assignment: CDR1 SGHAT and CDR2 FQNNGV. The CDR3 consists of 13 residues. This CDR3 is CASSSYGFYEQYV. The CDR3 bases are TGTGCCAGCAGCTCCTACGGGTTCTACGAGCAGTACGTC.

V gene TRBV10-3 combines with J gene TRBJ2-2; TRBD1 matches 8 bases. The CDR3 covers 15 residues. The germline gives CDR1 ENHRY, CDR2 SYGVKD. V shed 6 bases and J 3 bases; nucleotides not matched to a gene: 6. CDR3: CAIRRSTGDTGELFF. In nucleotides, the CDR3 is TGTGCCATCAGACGCTCGACAGGGGACACCGGGGAGCTGTTTTTT.

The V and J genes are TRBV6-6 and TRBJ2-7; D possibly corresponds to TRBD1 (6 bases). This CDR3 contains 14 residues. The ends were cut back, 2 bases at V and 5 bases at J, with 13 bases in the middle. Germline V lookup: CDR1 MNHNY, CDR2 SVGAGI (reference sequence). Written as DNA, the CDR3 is TGTGCCAGCAGTTACCCGGACAGAGCTCACGAGCAGTACGTC. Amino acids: CASSYPDRAHEQYV.

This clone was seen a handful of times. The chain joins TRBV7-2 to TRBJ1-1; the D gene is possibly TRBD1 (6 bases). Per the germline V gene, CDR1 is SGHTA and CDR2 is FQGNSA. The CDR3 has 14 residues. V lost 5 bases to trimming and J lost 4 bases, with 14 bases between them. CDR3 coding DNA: TGTGCCAGCAGCAAAAAGGGGGACACCACTGAAGCTTTCTTT. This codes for CASSKKGDTTEAFF.

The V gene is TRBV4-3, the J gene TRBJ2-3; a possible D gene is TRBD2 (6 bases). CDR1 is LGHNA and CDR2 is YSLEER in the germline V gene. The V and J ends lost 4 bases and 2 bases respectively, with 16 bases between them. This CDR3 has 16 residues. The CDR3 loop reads CASSPSLAGTTDTQYF. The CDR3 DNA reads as TGCGCCAGCAGCCCTTCCCTGGCGGGAACCACAGATACGCAGTATTTT.

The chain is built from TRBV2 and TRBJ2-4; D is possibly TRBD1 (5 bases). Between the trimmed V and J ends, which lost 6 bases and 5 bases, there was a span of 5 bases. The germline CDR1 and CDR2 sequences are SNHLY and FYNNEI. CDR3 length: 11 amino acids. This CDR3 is CASRQENIQYF. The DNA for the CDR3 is TGTGCCAGCAGACAGGAAAACATTCAGTACTTC.

The CDR3 sequence is CASSGTSGRSETQYF. CDR3 sequence (DNA): TGTGCCAGCAGCGGGACTAGCGGGAGAAGTGAGACCCAGTACTTC. V gene TRBV7-9 combines with J gene TRBJ2-5; 14 positions agree with TRBD2. CDR3 length: 15 amino acids. Germline-derived CDR1 and CDR2 are SEHNR and FQNEAQ (reference sequence). V shed 5 bases, J shed 5 bases, and the junction held 4 bases outside the gene matches.

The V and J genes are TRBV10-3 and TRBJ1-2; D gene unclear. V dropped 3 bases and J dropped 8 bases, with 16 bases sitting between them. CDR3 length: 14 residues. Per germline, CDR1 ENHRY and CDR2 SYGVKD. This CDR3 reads CAISDRGSIGGYTF. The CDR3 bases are TGTGCCATCAGTGACCGGGGTTCAATCGGGGGCTACACCTTC.

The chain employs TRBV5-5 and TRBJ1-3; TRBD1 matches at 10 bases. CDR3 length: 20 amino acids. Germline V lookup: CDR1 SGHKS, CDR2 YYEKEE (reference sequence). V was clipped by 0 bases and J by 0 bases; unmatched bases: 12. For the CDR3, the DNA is TGTGCCAGCAGCTTGGGGTATCCGGGACAGGGGAGCTACTCTGGAAACACCATATATTTT. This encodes CASSLGYPGQGSYSGNTIYF.

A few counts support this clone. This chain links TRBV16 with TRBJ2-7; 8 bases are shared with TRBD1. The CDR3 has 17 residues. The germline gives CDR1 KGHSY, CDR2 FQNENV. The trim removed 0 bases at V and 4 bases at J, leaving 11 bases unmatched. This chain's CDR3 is CASSQSIRDRFRYEQYV. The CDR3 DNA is TGTGCCAGCAGCCAATCGATTAGGGACAGGTTTAGATACGAGCAGTACGTC.

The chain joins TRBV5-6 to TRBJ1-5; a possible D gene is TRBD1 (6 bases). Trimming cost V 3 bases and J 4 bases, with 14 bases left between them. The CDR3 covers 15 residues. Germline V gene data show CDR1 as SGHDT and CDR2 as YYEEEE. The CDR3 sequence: CASSWGPEGNQPQHF. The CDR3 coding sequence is TGTGCCAGCAGCTGGGGGCCAGAGGGGAATCAGCCCCAGCATTTT. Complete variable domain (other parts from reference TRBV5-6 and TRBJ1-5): DAGVTQSPTHLIKTRGQQVTLRCSPKSGHDTVSWYQQALGQGPQFIFQYYEEEERQRGNFPDRFSGHQFPNYSSELNVNALLLGDSALYLCASSWGPEGNQPQHFGDGTRLSIL.

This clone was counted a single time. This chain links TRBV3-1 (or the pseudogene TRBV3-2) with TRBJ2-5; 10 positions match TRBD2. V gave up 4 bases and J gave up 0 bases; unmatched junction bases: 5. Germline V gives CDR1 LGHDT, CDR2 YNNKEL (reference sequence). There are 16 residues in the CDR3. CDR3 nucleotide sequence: TGTGCCAGCAGCCTTCCGACTAGCGGGTACCAAGAGACCCAGTACTTC. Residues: CASSLPTSGYQETQYF.

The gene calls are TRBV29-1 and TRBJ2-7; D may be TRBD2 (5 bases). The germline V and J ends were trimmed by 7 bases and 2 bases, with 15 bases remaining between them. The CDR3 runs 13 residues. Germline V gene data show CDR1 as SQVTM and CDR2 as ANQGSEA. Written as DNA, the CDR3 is TGCAGCGCCCTTAGCTGGGGAGCCTACGAGCAGTACTTC. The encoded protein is CSALSWGAYEQYF.

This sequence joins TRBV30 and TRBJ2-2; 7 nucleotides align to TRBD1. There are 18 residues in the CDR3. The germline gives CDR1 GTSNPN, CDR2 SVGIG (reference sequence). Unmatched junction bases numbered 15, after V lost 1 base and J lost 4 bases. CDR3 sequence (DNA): TGTGCCTGGAGTGAGGAGACAGGGTCCCCTGCGGGCACCGGGGAGCTGTTTTTT. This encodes CAWSEETGSPAGTGELFF.

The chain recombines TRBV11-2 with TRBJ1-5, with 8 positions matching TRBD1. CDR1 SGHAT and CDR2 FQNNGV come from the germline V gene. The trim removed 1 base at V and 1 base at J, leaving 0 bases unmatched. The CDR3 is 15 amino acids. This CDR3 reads CASSLGQGSNQPQHF. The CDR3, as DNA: TGTGCCAGCAGCTTAGGACAGGGGAGCAATCAGCCCCAGCATTTT.

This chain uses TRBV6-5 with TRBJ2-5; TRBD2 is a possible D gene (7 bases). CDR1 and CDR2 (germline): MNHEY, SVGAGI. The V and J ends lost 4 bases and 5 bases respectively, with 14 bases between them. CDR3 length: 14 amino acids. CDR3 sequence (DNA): TGTGCCAGCAGTTGGGGGGGGCTTAAGGAGACCCAGTACTTC. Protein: CASSWGGLKETQYF.

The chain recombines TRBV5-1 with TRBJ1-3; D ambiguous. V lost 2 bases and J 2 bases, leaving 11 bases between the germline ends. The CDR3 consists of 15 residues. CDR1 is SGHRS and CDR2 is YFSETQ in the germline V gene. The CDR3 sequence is CASSFAAATGNTIYF. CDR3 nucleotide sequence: TGCGCCAGCAGCTTCGCGGCTGCCACTGGAAACACCATATATTTT.

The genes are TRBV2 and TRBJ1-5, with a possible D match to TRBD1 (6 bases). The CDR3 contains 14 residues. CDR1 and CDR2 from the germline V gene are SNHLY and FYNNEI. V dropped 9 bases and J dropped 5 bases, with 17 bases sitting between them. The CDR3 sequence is CASHFKTGYQPQHF. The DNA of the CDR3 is TGTGCCAGTCATTTTAAGACAGGTTATCAGCCCCAGCATTTT.

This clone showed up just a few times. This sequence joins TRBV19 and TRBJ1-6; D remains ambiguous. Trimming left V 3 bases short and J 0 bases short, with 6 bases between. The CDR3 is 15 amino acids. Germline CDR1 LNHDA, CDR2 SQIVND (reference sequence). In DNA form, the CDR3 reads TGTGCCAGTAGTATCCAGAACTCCTATAATTCACCCCTCCACTTT. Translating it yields CASSIQNSYNSPLHF.

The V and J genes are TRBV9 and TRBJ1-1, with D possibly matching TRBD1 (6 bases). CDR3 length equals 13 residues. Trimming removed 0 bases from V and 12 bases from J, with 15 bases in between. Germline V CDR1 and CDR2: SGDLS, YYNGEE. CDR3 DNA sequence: TGTGCCAGCAGCGTAGGGGACAAAGCTCCAACTTTCTTT. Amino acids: CASSVGDKAPTFF.

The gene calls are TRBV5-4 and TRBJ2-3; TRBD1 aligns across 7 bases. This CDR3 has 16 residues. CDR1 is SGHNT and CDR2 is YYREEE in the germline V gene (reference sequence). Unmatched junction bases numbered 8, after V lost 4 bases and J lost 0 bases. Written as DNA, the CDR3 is TGTGCCAGCAGCCGATCAGGGGGTAAGAGCACAGATACGCAGTATTTT. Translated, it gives CASSRSGGKSTDTQYF. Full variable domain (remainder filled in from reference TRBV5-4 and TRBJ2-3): ETGVTQSPTHLIKTRGQQVTLRCSSQSGHNTVSWYQQALGQGPQFIFQYYREEENGRGNFPPRFSGLQFPNYSSELNVNALELDDSALYLCASSRSGGKSTDTQYFGPGTRLTVL.